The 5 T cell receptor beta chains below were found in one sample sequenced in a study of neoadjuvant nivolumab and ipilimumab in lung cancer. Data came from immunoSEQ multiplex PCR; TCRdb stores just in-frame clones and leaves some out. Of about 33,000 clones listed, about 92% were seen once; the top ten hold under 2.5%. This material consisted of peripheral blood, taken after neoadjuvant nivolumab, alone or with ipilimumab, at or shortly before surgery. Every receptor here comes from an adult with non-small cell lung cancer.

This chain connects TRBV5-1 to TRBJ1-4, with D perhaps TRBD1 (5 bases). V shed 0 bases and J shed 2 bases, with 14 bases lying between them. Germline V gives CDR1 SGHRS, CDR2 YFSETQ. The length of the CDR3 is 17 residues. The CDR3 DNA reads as TGCGCCAGCAGCTTGGTGGGGGGAAGTTGGACTAATGAAAAACTGTTTTTT. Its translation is CASSLVGGSWTNEKLFF.

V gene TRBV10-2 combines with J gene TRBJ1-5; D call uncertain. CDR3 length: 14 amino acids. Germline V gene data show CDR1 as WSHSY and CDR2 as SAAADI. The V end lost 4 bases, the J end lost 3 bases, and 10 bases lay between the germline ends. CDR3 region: CASSVSRINQPQHF. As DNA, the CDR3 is TGCGCCAGCAGTGTTAGTAGGATCAATCAGCCCCAGCATTTT.

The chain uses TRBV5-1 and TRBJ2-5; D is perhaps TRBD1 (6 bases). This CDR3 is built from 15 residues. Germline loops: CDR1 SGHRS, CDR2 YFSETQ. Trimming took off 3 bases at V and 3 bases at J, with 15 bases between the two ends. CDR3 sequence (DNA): TGCGCCAGCAGCTCGGACAGTGGCCCTGAAGAGACCCAGTACTTC. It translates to CASSSDSGPEETQYF.

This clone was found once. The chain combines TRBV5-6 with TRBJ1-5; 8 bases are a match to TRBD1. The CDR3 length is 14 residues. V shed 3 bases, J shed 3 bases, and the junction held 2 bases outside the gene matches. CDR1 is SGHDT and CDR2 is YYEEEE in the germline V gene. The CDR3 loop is CASSWGQVNQPQHF. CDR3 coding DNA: TGTGCCAGCAGCTGGGGACAGGTCAATCAGCCCCAGCATTTT.

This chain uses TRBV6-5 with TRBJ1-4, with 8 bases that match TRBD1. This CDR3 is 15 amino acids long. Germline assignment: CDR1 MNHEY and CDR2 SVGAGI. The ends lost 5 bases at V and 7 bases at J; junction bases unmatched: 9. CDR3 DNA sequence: TGTGCCAGCAGTCAGCAGGGGGCGCGAGGTGAAAAACTGTTTTTT. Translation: CASSQQGARGEKLFF.